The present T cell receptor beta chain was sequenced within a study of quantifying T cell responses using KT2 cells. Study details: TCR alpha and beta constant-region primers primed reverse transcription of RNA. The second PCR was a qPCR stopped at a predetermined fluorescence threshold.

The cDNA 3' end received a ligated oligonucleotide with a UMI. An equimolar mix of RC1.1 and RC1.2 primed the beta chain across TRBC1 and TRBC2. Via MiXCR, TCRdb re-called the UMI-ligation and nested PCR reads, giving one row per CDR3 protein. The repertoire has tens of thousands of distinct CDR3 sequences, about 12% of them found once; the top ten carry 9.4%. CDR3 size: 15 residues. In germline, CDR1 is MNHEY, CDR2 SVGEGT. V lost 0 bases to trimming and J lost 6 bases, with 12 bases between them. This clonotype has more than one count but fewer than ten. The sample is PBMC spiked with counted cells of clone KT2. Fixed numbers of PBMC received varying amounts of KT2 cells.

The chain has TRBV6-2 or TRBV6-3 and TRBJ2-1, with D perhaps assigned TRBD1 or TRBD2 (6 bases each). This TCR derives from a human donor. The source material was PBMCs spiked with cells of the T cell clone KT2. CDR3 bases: TGTGCCAGCAGTTACTCGGGGGGCAGCGTCAATGAGCAGTTCTTC. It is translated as CASSYSGGSVNEQFF.